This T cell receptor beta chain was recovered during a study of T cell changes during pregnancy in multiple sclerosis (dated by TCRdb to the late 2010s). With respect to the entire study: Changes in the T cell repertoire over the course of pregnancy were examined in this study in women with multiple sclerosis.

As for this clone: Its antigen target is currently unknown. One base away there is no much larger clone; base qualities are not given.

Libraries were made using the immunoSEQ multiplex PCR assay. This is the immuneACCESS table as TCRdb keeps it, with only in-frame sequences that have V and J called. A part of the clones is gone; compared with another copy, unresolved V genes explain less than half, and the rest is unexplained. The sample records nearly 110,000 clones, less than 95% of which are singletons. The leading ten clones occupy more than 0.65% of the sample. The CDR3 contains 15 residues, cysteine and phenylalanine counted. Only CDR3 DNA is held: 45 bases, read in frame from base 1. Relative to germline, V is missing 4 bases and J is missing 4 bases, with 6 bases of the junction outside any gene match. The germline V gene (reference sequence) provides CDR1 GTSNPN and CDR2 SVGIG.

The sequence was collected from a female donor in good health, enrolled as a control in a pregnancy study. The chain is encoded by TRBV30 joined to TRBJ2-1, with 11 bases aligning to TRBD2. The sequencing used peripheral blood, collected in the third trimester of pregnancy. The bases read TGTGCCTGGAAAACTAGCGGGGGACCTTACAATGAGCAGTTCTTC. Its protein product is CAWKTSGGPYNEQFF.